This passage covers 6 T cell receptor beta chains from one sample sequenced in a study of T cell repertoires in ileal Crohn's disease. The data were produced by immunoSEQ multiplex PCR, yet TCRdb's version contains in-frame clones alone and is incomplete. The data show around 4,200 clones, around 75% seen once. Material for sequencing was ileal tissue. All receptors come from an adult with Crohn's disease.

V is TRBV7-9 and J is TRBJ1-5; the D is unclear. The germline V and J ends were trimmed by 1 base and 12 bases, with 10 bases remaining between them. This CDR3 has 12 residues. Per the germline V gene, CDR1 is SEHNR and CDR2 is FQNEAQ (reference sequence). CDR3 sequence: CASSLDSSVQHF. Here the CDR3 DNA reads TGTGCCAGCAGCTTAGACAGCTCCGTCCAGCATTTT.

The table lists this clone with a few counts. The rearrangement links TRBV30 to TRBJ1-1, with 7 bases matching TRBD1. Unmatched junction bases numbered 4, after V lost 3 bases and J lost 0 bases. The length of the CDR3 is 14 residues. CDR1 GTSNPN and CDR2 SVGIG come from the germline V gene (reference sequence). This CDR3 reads CAWRTGQVNTEAFF. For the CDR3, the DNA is TGTGCCTGGAGGACAGGGCAGGTGAACACTGAAGCTTTCTTT.

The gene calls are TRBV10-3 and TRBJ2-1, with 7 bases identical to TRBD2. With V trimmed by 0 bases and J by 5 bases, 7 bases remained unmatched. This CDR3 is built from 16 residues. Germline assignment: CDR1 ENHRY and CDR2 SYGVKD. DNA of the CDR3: TGTGCCATCAGTGAGTCGATGGCTAGCGGACACAATGAGCAGTTCTTC. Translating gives CAISESMASGHNEQFF.

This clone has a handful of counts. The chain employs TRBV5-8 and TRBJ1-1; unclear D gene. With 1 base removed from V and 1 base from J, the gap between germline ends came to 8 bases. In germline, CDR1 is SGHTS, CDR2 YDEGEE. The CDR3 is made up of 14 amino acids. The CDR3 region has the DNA TGTGCCAGCAGCTTGACACCGCAGAACACTGAAGCTTTCTTT. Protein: CASSLTPQNTEAFF. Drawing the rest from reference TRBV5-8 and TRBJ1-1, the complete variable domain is EAGVTQSPTHLIKTRGQQATLRCSPISGHTSVYWYQQALGLGLQFLLWYDEGEERNRGNFPPRFSGRQFPNYSSELNVNALELEDSALYLCASSLTPQNTEAFFGQGTRLTVV.

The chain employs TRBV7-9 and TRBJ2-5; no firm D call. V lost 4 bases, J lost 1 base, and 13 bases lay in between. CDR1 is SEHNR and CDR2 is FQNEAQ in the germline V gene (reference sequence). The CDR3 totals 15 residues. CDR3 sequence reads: CASSSAGSTQETQYF. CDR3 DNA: TGTGCCAGCAGCTCCGCAGGTTCCACCCAAGAGACCCAGTACTTC.

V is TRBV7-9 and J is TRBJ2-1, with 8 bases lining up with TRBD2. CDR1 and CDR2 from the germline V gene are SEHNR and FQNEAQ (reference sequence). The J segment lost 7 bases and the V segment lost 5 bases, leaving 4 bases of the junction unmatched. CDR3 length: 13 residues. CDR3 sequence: CASSDSGSNEQFF. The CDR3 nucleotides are TGTGCCAGCAGCGACAGCGGGAGTAATGAGCAGTTCTTC.